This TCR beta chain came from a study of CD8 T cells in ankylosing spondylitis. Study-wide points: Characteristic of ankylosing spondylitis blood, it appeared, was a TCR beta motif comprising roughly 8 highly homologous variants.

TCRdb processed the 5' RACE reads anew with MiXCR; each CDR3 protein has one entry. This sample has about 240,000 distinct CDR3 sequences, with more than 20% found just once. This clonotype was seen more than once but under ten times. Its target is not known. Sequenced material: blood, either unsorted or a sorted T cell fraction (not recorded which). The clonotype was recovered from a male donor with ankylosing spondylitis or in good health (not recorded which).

CDR3 protein: CASTTLAGYTEAFF. CDR3 DNA: TGTGCCAGTACAACTCTGGCGGGGTACACTGAAGCTTTCTTT. The chain employs TRBV12-3 or TRBV12-4 and TRBJ1-1; D call uncertain. Trimming removed 9 bases from V and 3 bases from J, with 17 bases in between. This CDR3 comprises 14 residues.